Detailed here is one T cell receptor beta chain. This clone was observed a few times. Its antigen remains undetermined. No base quality information exists; no much larger clone differs at one position. The method was PCR. TCRdb lists the instrument as Illumina HiSeq 4000. High-throughput sequencing was used to profile the TCR beta-chain CDR3 region of every patient. The authors' pipeline ran thus. CDR3 differences across clinicopathological groups were used to build a classifier for discriminating distant-metastatic papillary thyroid cancer patients. The Shannon index was used to assess repertoire diversity, and the Morisita-Horn index was used to assess tumor-blood repertoire similarity. TCRdb handled the public reads itself, with Q25 trimming in fastp and clone calling in MiXCR, and kept productive beta chains. These V and J calls originate from TCRdb's pipeline instead of the authors' own analysis. Counted in this sample were fewer than 50,000 clones; 28% of them appeared once. Clones ranked in the top ten supply more than 8% of the sample.

The record originates from a study of metastatic and nonmetastatic thyroid tumors (TCRdb year 2020). About the full investigation: Repertoires were compared across peripheral blood and tumor or nodule tissue samples from malignant and benign thyroid patients.

Before undergoing thyroid surgery, none of the patients had been given any kind of treatment. The study retrospectively analysed patient clinical samples collected from the early 2010s to the late 2010s using T-cell receptor beta sequencing. Results the study describes overall, beyond this receptor: In both blood and tumor samples, malignant tumors were reported to have significantly higher TCR beta diversity than benign nodules.

The CDR3 measures 15 amino acids from cysteine to phenylalanine. The kept DNA is CDR3 alone, 45 bases in frame from the first base. Relative to germline, V is 2 bases shorter and J is 0 bases shorter, with 11 bases between their ends. Sequencing was done on a sample of blood. The chain was built from TRBV12-3 or TRBV12-4 and TRBJ2-7; the best D guess is TRBD2, with 5 bases matching. This receptor was obtained from a male donor with papillary thyroid cancer or a benign thyroid nodule (not recorded which). Some clones in this sample may be carry-over from other donors' samples. CDR3 protein: CASSLRTPRSYEQYF. The nucleotides read TGTGCCAGCAGTTTAAGGACTCCCCGCTCCTACGAGCAGTACTTC.